The entry below describes one TCR beta chain. This clone has just one count. Its antigen is unknown. This may stem from a read error, because a much larger clone lies one nucleotide away. This entry comes from a study of metastatic and nonmetastatic thyroid tumors (TCRdb year 2020). In the study overall: Repertoires from peripheral blood and from tumor or nodule tissue samples of malignant and benign thyroid patients were compared.

Libraries came from PCR. TCRdb records Illumina HiSeq 4000 as the sequencer. High-throughput sequencing was used to profile the CDR3 region of the TCR beta-chain in every patient. Regarding the original processing steps: A classifier to discriminate distant-metastatic papillary thyroid cancer patients was built from CDR3 differences across clinicopathological groups. The Shannon index was used to measure repertoire diversity, and the Morisita-Horn index was used to measure how similar tumor and blood repertoires were. TCRdb's own reprocessing of the public reads used fastp at Q25 and MiXCR and kept productive beta chains. What appears here as the V and J calls and clone size reflects TCRdb's work, not the paper's. This sample gives 100,000 or so clones in total; 14% to 15% of them show up just once. Clones ranked in the top ten supply roughly 3.9% of the sample. Taken from the germline V gene, the CDR1 and CDR2 loops are SGHTS and YDEGEE. The CDR3 sequence holds 16 residues, the cysteine and phenylalanine included. Of all the DNA, just the CDR3 is kept, 48 bases in frame from base 1. Trimming removed 1 base from V and 3 bases from J, leaving 11 bases between the germline ends.

None of the patients had been given any treatment before thyroid surgery. Patient clinical samples collected from about 2011 to 2019 were retrospectively analysed using T-cell receptor beta sequencing. General conclusions and limits of the study: TCR beta diversity was reported as significantly higher in malignant tumors than in benign nodules, in both blood and tumor samples.

Material: blood. This sequence uses TRBV5-8 and TRBJ1-6; the D gene cannot be named for sure. The TCR comes from a female donor with papillary thyroid cancer or a benign thyroid nodule (not recorded which). Some clones in this sample may be carry-over from other donors' samples. Here is the DNA: TGTGCCAGCAGCTTGACAGTTAGCTACTATAATTCACCCCTCCACTTT. Its translation is CASSLTVSYYNSPLHF.